This T cell receptor (beta chain) appears in the sequencing data of a study of T cell repertoires in cytomegalovirus infection. Study-level background: CMV infection and matching HLA type were both indicated by public TCR beta signatures.

General study findings and limits: Dominant in the ex vivo response were TCR beta clonotypes restricted by HLA-C and specific for CMV. Cumulative public TCR beta family frequency identified CMV carriers with the relevant HLA.

TCRdb reprocessed the reads with MiXCR, giving one entry per CDR3 protein. The data show 200,000 to 300,000 distinct CDR3 sequences, with approximately 10% seen just once and approximately 16% held by the top ten. Germline CDR1 MNHNS, CDR2 SASEGT. The CDR3 sequence is 16 residues long. Between the trimmed V and J ends, which lost 6 bases and 0 bases, there was a span of 15 bases. Concerning this clonotype itself: The antigen remains unidentified.

The chain joins TRBV6-1 to TRBJ2-1, with D perhaps TRBD1 (6 bases). The TCR originated in a human donor in good health (CMV status not recorded). Some clones in this sample may be carry-over from other donors' samples. Sequencing was carried out using PBMCs. CDR3: CASRPDRLSSYNEQFF. The DNA for the CDR3 is TGTGCCAGCAGACCCGACAGGCTGAGCTCCTACAATGAGCAGTTCTTC.